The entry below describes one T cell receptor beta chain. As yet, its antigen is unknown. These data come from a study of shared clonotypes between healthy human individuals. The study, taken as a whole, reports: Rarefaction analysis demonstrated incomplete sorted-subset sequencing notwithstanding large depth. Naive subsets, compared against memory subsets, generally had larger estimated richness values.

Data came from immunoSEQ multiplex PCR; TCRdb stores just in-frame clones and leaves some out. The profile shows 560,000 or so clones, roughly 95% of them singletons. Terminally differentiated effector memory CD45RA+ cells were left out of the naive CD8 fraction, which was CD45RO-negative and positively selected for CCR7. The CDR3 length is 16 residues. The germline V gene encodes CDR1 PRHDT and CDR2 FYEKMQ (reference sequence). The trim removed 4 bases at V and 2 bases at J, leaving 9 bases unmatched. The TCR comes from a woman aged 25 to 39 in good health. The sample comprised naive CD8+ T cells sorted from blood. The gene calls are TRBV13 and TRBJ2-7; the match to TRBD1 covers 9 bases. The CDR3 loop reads CASSSPRTGEAYEQYF. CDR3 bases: TGTGCCAGCAGCTCCCCAAGGACAGGGGAGGCCTACGAGCAGTACTTC.